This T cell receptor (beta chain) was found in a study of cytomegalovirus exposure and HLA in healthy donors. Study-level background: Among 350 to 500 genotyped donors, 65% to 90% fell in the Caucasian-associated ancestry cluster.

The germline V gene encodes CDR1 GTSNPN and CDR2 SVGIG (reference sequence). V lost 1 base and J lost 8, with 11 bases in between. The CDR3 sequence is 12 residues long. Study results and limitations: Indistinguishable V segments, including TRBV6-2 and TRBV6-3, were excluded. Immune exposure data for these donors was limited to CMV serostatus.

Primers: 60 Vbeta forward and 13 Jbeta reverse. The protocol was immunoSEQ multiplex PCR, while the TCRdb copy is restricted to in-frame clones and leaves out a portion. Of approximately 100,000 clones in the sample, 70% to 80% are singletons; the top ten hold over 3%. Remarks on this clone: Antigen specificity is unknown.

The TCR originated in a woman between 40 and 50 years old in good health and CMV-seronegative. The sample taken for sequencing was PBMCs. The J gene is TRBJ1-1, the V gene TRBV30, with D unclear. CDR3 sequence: CAWSDERAEAFF. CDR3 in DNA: TGTGCCTGGAGTGATGAGAGGGCAGAAGCTTTCTTT.